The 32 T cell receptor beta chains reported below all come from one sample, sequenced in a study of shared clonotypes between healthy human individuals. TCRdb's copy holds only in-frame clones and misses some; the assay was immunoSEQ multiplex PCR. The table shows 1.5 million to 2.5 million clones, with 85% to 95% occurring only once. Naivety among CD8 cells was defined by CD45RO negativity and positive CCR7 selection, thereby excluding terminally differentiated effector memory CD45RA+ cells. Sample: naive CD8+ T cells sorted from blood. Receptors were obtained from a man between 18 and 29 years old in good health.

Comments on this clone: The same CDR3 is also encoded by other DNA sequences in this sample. In DNA form, the CDR3 reads TGTGCCAGCAGTCCCGGCCGGTCCTACGAGCAGTACTTC. This encodes CASSPGRSYEQYF. The V and J genes are TRBV27 and TRBJ2-7, with D uncertain. Germline V CDR1 and CDR2: MNHEY, SMNVEV (reference sequence). This CDR3 is 13 amino acids long. Trimming left V 5 bases short and J 1 base short, with 9 bases between.

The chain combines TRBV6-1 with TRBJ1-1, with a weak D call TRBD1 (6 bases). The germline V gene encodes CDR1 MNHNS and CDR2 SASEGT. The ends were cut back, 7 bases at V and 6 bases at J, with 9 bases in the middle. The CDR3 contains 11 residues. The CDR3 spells CASMRGPEAFF. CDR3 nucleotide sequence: TGTGCCAGCATGCGGGGGCCTGAAGCTTTCTTT.

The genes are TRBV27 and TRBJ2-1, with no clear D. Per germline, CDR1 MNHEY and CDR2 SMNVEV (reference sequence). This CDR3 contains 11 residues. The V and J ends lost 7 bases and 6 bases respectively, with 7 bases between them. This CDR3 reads CASMNGNEQFF. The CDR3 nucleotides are TGTGCCAGCATGAACGGCAATGAGCAGTTCTTC.

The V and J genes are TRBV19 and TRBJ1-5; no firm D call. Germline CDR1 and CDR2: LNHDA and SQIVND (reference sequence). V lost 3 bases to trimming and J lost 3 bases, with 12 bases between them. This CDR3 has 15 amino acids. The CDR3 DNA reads TGTGCCAGTAGTATCTCCGGGAACCTCAATCAGCCCCAGCATTTT. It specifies CASSISGNLNQPQHF.

The CDR3 sequence: CSALGGDSNQPQHF. For the CDR3, the DNA is TGCAGCGCCCTGGGGGGGGATAGCAATCAGCCCCAGCATTTT. The chain recombines TRBV29-1 with TRBJ1-5; tentative D call: TRBD1 (5 bases). Looked up from germline, CDR1 is SQVTM and CDR2 is ANQGSEA. This CDR3 contains 14 residues. Trimming removed 7 bases from V and 0 bases from J, with 13 bases in between.

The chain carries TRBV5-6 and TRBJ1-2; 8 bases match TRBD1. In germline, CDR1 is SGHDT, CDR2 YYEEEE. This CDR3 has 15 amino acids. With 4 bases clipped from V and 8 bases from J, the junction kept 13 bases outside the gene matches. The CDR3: CASSPGRTGGGGYTF. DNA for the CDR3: TGTGCCAGCAGCCCTGGAAGAACAGGGGGAGGGGGCTACACCTTC.

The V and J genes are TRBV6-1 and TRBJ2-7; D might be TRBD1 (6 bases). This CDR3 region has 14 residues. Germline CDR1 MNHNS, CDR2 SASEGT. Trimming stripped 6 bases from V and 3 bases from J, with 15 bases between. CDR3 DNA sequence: TGTGCCAGCAGCCCGAGGGGGAGTTACTACGAGCAGTACTTC. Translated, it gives CASSPRGSYYEQYF.

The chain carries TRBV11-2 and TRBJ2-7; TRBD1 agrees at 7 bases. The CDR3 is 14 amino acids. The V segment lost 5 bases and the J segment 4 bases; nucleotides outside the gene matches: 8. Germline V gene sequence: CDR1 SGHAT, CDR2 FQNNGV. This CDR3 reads CASSTPGQKYEQYF. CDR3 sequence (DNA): TGTGCCAGCAGCACTCCGGGACAGAAATACGAGCAGTACTTC.

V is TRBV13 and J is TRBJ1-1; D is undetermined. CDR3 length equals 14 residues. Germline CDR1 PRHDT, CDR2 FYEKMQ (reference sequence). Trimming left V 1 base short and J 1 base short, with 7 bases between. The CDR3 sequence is CASSLESGNTEAFF. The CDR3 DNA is TGTGCCAGCAGCTTAGAGTCAGGGAACACTGAAGCTTTCTTT.

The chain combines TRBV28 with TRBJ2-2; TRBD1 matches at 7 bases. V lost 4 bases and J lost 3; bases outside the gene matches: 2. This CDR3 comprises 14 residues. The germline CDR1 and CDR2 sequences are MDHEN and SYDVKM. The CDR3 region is CASSYTGDTGELFF. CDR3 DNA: TGTGCCAGCAGTTACACAGGGGACACCGGGGAGCTGTTTTTT. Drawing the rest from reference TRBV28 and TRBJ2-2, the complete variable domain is DVKVTQSSRYLVKRTGEKVFLECVQDMDHENMFWYRQDPGLGLRLIYFSYDVKMKEKGDIPEGYSVSREKKERFSLILESASTNQTSMYLCASSYTGDTGELFFGEGSRLTVL.

The CDR3 sequence is CASRLDRRTSTDTQYF. In DNA, the CDR3 is TGTGCCAGCAGATTGGACCGTCGGACTAGCACAGATACGCAGTATTTT. This chain connects TRBV2 to TRBJ2-3, with D possibly being TRBD2 (5 bases). CDR1 and CDR2 (germline): SNHLY, FYNNEI. The CDR3 length is 16 residues. Trimming took 6 bases from V and 0 from J, leaving 16 bases between them.

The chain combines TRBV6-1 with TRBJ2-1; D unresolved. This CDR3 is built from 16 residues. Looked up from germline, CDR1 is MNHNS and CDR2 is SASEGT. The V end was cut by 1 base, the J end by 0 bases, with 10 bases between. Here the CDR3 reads CASSEVGSSSYNEQFF. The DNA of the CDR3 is TGTGCCAGCAGTGAAGTAGGGTCTAGCTCCTACAATGAGCAGTTCTTC.

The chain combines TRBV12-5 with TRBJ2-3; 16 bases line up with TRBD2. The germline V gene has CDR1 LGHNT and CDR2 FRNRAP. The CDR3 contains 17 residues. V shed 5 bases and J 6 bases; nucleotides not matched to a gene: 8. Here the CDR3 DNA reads TGTGCTAGTGGTCCCCCGGGACTAGCGGGAGGGCCGGATACGCAGTATTTT. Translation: CASGPPGLAGGPDTQYF.

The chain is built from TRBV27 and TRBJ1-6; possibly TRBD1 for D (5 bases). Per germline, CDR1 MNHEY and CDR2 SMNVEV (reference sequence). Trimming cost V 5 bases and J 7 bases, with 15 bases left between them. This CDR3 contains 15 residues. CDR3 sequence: CASSHGTGGNSPLHF. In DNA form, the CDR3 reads TGTGCCAGCAGTCACGGGACTGGGGGAAATTCACCCCTCCACTTT.

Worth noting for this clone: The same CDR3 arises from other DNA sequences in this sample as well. The CDR3 reads CASSLAQGARETQYF. The CDR3 DNA sequence: TGTGCCAGCAGCTTAGCGCAGGGGGCAAGGGAGACCCAGTACTTC. The rearrangement links TRBV7-9 to TRBJ2-5; TRBD1 matches 8 bases. Trimming at V came to 0 bases and at J to 5 bases, leaving 5 bases not matched to a gene. Per the germline V gene, CDR1 is SEHNR and CDR2 is FQNEAQ (reference sequence). There are 15 residues in the CDR3.

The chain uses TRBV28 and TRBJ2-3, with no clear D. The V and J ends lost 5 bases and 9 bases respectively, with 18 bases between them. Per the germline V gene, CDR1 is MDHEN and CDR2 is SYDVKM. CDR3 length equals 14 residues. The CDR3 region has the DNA TGTGCCAGCAGTCCTCTAGGAATTGGAAACACGCAGTATTTT. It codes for CASSPLGIGNTQYF.

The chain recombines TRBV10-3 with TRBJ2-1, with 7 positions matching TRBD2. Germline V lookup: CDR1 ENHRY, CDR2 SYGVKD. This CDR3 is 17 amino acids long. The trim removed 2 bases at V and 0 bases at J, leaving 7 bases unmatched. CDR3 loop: CAISETRRESSYNEQFF. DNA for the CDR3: TGTGCCATCAGTGAGACGAGGCGGGAGAGCTCCTACAATGAGCAGTTCTTC.

The CDR3 DNA reads TGTGCCTGGGGGGGGGCCCCGGATAGCAATCAGCCCCAGCATTTT. Translated: CAWGGAPDSNQPQHF. V and J are TRBV30 and TRBJ1-5, with D perhaps matching TRBD1 (6 bases). The germline V and J ends were trimmed by 5 bases and 0 bases, with 14 bases remaining between them. This CDR3 is 15 amino acids long. CDR1 is GTSNPN, CDR2 SVGIG, per germline (reference sequence).

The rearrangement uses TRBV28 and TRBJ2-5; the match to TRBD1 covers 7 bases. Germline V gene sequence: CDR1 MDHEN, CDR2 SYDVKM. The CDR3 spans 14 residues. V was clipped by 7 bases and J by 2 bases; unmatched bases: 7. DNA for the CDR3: TGTGCCAGCAACAACAGGGGCAGTCAAGAGACCCAGTACTTC. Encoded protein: CASNNRGSQETQYF.

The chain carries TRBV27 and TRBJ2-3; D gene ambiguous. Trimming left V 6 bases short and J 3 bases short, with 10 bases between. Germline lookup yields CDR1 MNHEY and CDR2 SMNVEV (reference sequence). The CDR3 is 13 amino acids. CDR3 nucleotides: TGTGCCAGCAGCCACCAAGAGACAGATACGCAGTATTTT. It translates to CASSHQETDTQYF.

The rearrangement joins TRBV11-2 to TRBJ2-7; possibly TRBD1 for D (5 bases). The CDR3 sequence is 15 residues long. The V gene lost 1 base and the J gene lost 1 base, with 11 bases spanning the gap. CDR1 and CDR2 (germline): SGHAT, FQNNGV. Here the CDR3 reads CASSLVKTDSYEQYF. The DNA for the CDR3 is TGTGCCAGCAGCTTAGTGAAGACAGATTCCTACGAGCAGTACTTC.

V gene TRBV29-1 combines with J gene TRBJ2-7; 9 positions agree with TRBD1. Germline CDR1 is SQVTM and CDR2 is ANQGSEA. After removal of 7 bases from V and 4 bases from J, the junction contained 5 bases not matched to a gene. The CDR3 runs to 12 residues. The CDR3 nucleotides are TGCAGCGGGGGACAGGGCGTTTACGAGCAGTACTTC. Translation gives CSGGQGVYEQYF.

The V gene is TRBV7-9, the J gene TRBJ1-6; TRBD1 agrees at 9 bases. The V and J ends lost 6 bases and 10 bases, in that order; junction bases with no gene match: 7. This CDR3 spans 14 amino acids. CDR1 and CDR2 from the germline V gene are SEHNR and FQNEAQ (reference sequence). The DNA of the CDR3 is TGTGCCAGCAGTTTGGACAGGGGCGGCTCACCCCTCCACTTT. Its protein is CASSLDRGGSPLHF.

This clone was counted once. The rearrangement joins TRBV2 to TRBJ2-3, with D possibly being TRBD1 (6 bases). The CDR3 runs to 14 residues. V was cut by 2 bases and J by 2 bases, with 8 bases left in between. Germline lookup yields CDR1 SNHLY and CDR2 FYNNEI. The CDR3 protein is CASSEQGFTDTQYF. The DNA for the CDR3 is TGTGCCAGCAGTGAACAGGGGTTCACAGATACGCAGTATTTT.

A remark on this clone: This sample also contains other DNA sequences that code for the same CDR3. CDR3 in amino acids: CASTLTGGTYEQYF. In nucleotides, the CDR3 is TGTGCCAGCACCCTGACAGGGGGAACCTACGAGCAGTACTTC. This chain uses TRBV28 with TRBJ2-7; 9 nucleotides align to TRBD1. The V and J ends lost 7 bases and 2 bases, in that order; junction bases with no gene match: 6. In germline, CDR1 is MDHEN, CDR2 SYDVKM. This CDR3 region has 14 residues.

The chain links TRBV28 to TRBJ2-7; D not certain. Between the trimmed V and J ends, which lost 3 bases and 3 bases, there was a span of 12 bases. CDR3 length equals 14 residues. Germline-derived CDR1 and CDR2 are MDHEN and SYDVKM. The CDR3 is CASSFGQLFYEQYF. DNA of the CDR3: TGTGCCAGCAGTTTTGGGCAGCTTTTCTACGAGCAGTACTTC.

The CDR3 spells CAASGQGSNEQFF. CDR3 nucleotides: TGTGCCGCTTCGGGACAGGGGTCAAATGAGCAGTTCTTC. The chain has TRBV15 and TRBJ2-1, with 10 bases aligning to TRBD1. The CDR3 runs to 13 residues. Germline assignment: CDR1 LNHNV and CDR2 YYDKDF (reference sequence). Losses at the gene ends were 11 bases for V and 7 bases for J; bases not matched to a gene: 8.

This CDR3 is CASSLWDYGAQYF. CDR3 nucleotides: TGTGCCAGCAGCTTGTGGGACTATGGGGCCCAGTACTTC. The chain links TRBV5-6 to TRBJ2-5, with TRBD2 matching 7 bases. With 1 base clipped from V and 9 bases from J, the junction kept 6 bases outside the gene matches. The V gene's germline CDR1 is SGHDT and CDR2 YYEEEE. The CDR3 is 13 residues long.

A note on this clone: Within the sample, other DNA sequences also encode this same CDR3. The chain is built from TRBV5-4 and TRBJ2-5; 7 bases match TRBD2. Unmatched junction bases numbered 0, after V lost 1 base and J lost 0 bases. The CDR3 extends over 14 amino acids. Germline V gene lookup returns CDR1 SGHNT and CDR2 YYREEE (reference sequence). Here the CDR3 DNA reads TGTGCCAGCAGCTTGAGCGGGAACCAAGAGACCCAGTACTTC. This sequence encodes CASSLSGNQETQYF.

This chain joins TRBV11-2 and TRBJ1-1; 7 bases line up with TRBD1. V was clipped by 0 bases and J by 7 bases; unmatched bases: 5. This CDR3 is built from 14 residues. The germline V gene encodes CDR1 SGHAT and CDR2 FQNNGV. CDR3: CASSLDMRTGEAFF. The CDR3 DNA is TGTGCCAGCAGCTTAGATATGAGGACAGGTGAAGCTTTCTTT.

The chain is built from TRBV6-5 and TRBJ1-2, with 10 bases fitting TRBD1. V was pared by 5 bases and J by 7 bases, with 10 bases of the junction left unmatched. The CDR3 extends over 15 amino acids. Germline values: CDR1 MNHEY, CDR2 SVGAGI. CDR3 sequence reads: CASSMPGQGSFGYTF. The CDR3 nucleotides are TGTGCCAGCAGTATGCCGGGACAGGGGAGTTTTGGCTACACCTTC.

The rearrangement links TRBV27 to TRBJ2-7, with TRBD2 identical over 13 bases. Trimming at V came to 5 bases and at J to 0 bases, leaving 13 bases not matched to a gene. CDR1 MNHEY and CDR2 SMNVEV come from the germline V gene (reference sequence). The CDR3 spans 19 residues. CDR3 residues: CASSPITTSGRPSSYEQYF. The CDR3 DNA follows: TGTGCCAGCAGTCCGATTACGACTAGCGGGAGGCCGAGCTCCTACGAGCAGTACTTC.